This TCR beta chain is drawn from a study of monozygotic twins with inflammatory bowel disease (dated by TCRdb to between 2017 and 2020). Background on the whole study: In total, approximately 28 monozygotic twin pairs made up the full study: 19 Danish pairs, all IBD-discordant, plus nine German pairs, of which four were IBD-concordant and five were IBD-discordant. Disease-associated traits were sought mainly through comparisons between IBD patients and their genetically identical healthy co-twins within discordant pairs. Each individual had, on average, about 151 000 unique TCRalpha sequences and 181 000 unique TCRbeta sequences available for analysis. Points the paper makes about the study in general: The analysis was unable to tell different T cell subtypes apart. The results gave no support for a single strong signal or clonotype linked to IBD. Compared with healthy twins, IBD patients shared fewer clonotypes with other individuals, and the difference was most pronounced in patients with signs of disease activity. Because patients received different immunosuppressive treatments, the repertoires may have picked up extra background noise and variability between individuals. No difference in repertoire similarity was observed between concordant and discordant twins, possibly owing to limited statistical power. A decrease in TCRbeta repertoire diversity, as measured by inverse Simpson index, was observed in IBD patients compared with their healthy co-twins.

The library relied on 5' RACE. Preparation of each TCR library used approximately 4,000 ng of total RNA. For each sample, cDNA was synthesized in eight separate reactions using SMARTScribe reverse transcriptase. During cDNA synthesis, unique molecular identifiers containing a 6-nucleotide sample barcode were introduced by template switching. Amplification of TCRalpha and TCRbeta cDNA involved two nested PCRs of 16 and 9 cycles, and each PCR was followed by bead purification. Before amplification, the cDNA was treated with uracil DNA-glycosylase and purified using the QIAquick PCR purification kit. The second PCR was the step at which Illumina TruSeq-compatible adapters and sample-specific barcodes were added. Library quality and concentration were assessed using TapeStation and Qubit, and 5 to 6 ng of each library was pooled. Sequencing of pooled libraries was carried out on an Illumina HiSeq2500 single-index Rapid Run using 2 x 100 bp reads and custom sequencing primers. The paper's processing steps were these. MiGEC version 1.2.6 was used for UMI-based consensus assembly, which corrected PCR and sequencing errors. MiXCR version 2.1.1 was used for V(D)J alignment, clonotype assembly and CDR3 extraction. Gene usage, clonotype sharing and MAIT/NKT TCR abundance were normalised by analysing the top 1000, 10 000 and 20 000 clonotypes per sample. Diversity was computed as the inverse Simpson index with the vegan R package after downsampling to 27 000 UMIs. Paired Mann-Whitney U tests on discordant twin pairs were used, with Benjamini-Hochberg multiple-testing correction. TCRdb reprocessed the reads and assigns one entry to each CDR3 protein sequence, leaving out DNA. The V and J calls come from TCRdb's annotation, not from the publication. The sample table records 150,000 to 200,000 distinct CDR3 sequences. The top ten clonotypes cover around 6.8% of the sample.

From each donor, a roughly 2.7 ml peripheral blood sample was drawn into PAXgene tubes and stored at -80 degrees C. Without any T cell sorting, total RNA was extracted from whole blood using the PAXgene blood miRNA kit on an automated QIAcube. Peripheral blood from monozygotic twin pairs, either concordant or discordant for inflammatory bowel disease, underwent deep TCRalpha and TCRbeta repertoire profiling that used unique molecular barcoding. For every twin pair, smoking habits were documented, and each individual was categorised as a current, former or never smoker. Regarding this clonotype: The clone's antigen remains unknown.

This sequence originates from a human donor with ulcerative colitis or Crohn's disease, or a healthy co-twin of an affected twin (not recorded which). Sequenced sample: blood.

The CDR3 sequence is CASSLKPSNYGYTF. The rearrangement combines TRBV27 with TRBJ1-2. Including the terminal cysteine and phenylalanine, the CDR3 comprises 14 residues. The nucleotide record is missing. CDR1 MNHEY and CDR2 SMNVEV are derived from the germline V gene (reference sequence).